This T cell receptor (beta chain) came from a study of vaccination and CD4 T cells after COVID-19. At the level of the study: Spike peptides, overlapping and drawn from SARS-CoV-2, HCoV-NL63, HCoV-OC43 and HCoV-229E, were used to stimulate cells. Each of the control cultures got a CEFX pool, an HIV-1 Nef pool, or no peptide.

The CDR3 length is 14 residues. With 3 bases removed from V and 0 bases from J, the gap between germline ends came to 7 bases. The V gene's germline CDR1 is LNHNV and CDR2 YYDKDF (reference sequence). Treatment given: roughly nine-day PBMC culture with coronavirus spike peptide pools or control peptides (ViraFEST assay). Using peptide pools, antigen-specific T cells were expanded in ViraFEST before TCRs were sequenced. A negative selection step was used to isolate CD4+ T cells once culture had run for approximately eleven days. As for this clonotype: Its target is not known.

Sequenced with the Oncomine TCR Beta short-read assay was DNA taken from cultured CD4+ T cells. TCRdb fed the PCR reads into MiXCR, producing one record per CDR3 protein. The top ten clones hold roughly 13% of a sample with 20,000 to 25,000 distinct CDR3 sequences, around 60% of them seen once. This receptor was obtained from a human donor who received a COVID-19 vaccine. The sample was CD4+ T cells from blood, cultured in vitro, taken after SARS-CoV-2 vaccination. The V and J genes are TRBV15 and TRBJ2-3; the D gene could be TRBD1 or TRBD2 (5 bases each). The CDR3 coding sequence is TGTGCCACCAGCAGCCGGGACAGCACAGATACGCAGTATTTT. It codes for CATSSRDSTDTQYF.